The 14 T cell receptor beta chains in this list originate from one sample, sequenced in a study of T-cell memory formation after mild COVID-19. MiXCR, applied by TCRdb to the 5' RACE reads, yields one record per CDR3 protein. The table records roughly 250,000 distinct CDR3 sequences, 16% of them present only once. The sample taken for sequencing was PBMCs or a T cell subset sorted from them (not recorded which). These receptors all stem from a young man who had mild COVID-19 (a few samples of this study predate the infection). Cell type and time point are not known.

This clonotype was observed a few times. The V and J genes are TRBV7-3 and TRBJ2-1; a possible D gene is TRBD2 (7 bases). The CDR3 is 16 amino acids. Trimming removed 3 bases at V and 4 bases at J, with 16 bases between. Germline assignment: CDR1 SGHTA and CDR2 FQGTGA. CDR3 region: CASSFLPGGLYNEQFF. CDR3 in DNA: TGTGCCAGCAGCTTTCTTCCGGGGGGCCTTTACAATGAGCAGTTCTTC. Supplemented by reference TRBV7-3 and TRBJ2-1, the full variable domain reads GAGVSQTPSNKVTEKGKYVELRCDPISGHTALYWYRQSLGQGPEFLIYFQGTGAADDSGLPNDRFFAVRPEGSVSTLKIQRTERGDSAVYLCASSFLPGGLYNEQFFGPGTRLTVL.

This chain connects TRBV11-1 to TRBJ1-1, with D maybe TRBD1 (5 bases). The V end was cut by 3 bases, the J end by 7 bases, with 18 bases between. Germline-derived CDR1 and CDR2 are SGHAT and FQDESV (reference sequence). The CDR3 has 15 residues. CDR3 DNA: TGTGCCAGCAGCTTCCGGCGGGGGATACGCGGTGAAGCTTTCTTT. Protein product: CASSFRRGIRGEAFF.

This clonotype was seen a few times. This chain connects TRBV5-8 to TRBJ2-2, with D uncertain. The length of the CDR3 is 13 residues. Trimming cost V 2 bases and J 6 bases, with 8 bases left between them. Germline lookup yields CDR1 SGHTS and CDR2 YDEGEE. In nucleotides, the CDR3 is TGTGCCAGCAGCTTAGTGGCATCCGGGGAGCTGTTTTTT. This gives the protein CASSLVASGELFF.

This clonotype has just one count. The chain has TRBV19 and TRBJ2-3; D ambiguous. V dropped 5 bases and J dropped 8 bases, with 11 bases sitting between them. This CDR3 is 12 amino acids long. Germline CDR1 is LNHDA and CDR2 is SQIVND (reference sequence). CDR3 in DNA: TGTGCCAGTAGTCGCGACCGCGGTACGCAGTATTTT. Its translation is CASSRDRGTQYF.

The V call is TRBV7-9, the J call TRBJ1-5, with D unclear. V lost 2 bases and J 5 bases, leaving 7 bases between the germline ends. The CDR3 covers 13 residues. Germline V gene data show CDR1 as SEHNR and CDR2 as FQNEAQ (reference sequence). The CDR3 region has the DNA TGTGCCAGCAGCTTATTCGGCGATCAGCCCCAGCATTTT. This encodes CASSLFGDQPQHF.

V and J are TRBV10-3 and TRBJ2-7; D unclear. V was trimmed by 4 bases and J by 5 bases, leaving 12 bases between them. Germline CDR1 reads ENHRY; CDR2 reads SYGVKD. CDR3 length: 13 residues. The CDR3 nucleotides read TGTGCCATCAGTGCGAAGGTTCTCAACGAGCAGTACGTC. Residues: CAISAKVLNEQYV.

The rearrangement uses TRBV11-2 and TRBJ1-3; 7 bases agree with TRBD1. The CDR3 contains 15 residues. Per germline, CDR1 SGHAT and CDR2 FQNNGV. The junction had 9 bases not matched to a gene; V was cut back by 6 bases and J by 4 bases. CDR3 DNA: TGTGCCAGCAGAGTAACAGGGGCATCAGGAAACACCATATATTTT. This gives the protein CASRVTGASGNTIYF.

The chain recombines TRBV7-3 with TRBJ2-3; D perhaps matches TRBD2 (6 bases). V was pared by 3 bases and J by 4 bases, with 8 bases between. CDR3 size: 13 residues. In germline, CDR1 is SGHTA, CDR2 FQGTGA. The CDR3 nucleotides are TGTGCCAGCAGCTTCGAGCGGGCAGATACGCAGTATTTT. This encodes CASSFERADTQYF.

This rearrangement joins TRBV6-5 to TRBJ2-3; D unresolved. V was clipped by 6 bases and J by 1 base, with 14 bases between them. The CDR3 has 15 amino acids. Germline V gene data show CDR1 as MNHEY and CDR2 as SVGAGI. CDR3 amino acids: CASSPTVIRTDTQYF. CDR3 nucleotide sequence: TGTGCCAGCAGCCCGACTGTGATTCGCACAGATACGCAGTATTTT.

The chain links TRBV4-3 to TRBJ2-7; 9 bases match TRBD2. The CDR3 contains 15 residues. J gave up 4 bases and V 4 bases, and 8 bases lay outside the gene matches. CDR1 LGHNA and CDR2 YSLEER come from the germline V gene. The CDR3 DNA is TGCGCCAGCAGCCGGTCGGCGGGGGGGAGATACGAGCAGTACTTC. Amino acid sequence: CASSRSAGGRYEQYF.

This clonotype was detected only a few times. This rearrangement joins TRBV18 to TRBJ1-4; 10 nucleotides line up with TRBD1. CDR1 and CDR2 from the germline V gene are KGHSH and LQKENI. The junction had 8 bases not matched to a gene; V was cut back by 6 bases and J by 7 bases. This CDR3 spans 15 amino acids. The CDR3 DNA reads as TGTGCCAGCTCGGGGACCGGGACAGGGGTTGAAAAACTGTTTTTT. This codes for CASSGTGTGVEKLFF.

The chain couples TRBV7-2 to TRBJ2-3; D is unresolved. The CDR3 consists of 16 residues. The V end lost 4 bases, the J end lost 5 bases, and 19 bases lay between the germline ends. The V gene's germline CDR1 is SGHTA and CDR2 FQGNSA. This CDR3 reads CASSSHGPGKVDTQYF. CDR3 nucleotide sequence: TGTGCCAGCAGCTCCCATGGGCCCGGCAAGGTAGATACGCAGTATTTT.

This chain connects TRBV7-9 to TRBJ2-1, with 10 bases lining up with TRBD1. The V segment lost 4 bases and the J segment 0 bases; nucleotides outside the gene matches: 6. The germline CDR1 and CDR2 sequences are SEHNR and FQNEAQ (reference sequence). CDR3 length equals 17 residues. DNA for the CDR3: TGTGCCAGCAGCTCCGGGACAGGGGTGGGCTCCTACAATGAGCAGTTCTTC. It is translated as CASSSGTGVGSYNEQFF.

CDR3: CSALMHEQFF. The CDR3 bases are TGCAGTGCTCTCATGCATGAGCAGTTCTTC. The chain carries TRBV20-1 and TRBJ2-1; D uncertain. Germline assignment: CDR1 DFQATT and CDR2 SNEGSKA (reference sequence). Deletions cut 5 bases from V and 8 bases from J, with 7 bases between. This CDR3 is built from 10 residues.